Included here is one TCR beta chain sequence, with context. The data derive from a study of blood T cell repertoires in COVID-19. Across the whole study: Spain, Italy and the United States supplied samples that represented acute and convalescent COVID-19. PBMCs, B-cell-depleted T cells, or T cells were the source of the cDNA or gDNA that made up the material.

The length of the CDR3 is 17 residues. V dropped 5 bases and J dropped 0; count of bases not matched to a gene: 6. Germline CDR1 is SGHAT and CDR2 is FQNNGV. Methods used by the authors: Reference gene primer amplification gave estimated nucleated cell counts. Data came from immunoSEQ multiplex PCR; TCRdb stores just in-frame clones and leaves some out. V, J and clone size are those of that table, while D and trimming were read from the DNA. The sample lists under 350,000 clones, 86% occurring once. The sequence was obtained from a man younger than 35 with active or convalescent COVID-19. The J gene is TRBJ2-6, the V gene TRBV11-2; 8 bases agree with TRBD1. The specimen was peripheral blood. For the CDR3, the DNA is TGTGCCAGCAGCCCAAGACAGGGGAGCTCTGGGGCCAACGTCCTGACTTTC. This gives the protein CASSPRQGSSGANVLTF.